The following is a T cell receptor (beta chain) sequence with its context. The record originates from a study of blood T cell repertoires in COVID-19. Study background: Spain, Italy and the United States supplied samples that represented acute and convalescent COVID-19.

In the study's own analysis: By means of reference gene primer amplification, nucleated cell counts were estimated. This table comes from immunoSEQ multiplex PCR, and its TCRdb copy is limited to in-frame clones, with some not included. Clone size and V and J calls were adopted from that table, with D and trimming inferred from the DNA. This sample has some 260,000 clones, with more than 70% found just once. The junction had 10 bases not matched to a gene; V was cut back by 1 base and J by 14 bases. The CDR3 is 14 amino acids. Germline V gives CDR1 SGHTA, CDR2 FQGNSA. The chain is built from TRBV7-2 and TRBJ2-1; 8 bases align to TRBD1. The receptor was derived from a woman in her late teens or twenties with acute or convalescent COVID-19. Source material: peripheral blood. This CDR3 is CASSLGTGLPGEFF. CDR3 DNA: TGTGCCAGCAGCTTAGGGACAGGGCTCCCCGGCGAGTTCTTC.